Given below is one TCR beta chain in context. Its cognate antigen has yet to be identified. Base qualities are not provided; no much larger clone lies one nucleotide away. Library construction relied on the immunoSEQ multiplex PCR assay. For the multiplex PCR, a mixture combining 60 forward primers for TCR Vbeta segments and 13 reverse primers for TCR Jbeta segments was used. The CDR3 region of rearranged TCR beta genes was amplified from genomic DNA by a multiplex PCR assay. The Illumina HiSeq System was used to sequence the amplified TCR beta libraries as 87-base-pair reads. The authors' pipeline ran thus. In a later analysis, 70 million to 95 million unique TCR beta chains were counted across the approximately 620 repertoires, and roughly 10 million of these chains were shared by at least two donors. Raw reads were error-corrected and collapsed into unique sequences by a nearest-neighbor algorithm in which closely related sequences were merged to remove PCR and sequencing errors. Alignment of CDR3 sequences to IMGT reference sequences was used to assign V, D and J gene segments. For a sequence to be retained, at least a six-nucleotide match to both a V gene segment and a J gene segment was required. Rearrangements were called productive when the CDR3 lacked stop codons and stayed in frame with V and J; all others were non-productive. Following IMGT convention, CDR3 was defined as the stretch from the second conserved V-encoded cysteine to the conserved J-encoded phenylalanine. The earlier analysis of about 590 of the donors excluded sequences that lacked an unambiguous match to a single V gene segment. In an earlier analysis of several hundred of the donors, V segments were called functional above 56.7% productive rearrangements and were called segregating when the between-donor standard deviation exceeded 5%. A statistical classification framework was built to diagnose cytomegalovirus status from the catalog of TCR beta chain sequences. In a later analysis, TCR nucleotide sequences were compared against IMGT/GENE-DB human TR gene sequences so that V and J genes could be assigned. In a later analysis, CDR3 sequences and most-parsimonious VDJ recombination scenarios were assigned using the TCRdist pipeline. In a later analysis, each TCR beta chain was defined by its CDR3 amino acid sequence together with its V-gene family, and reads without a unique V-gene family were excluded. In a later analysis, 450 to 600 highly shared, low-generation-probability nucleotide sequences were removed to address suspected cross-contamination and a sequencing artifact. In a later analysis, a clonal expansion index for each public chain was calculated from normalized within-repertoire ranks of inferred template counts. A later analysis computed generation probabilities with a VDJ recombination model fitted to out-of-frame rearrangements, and checked the results against IGoR. Hypergeometric tests were used in a later analysis to score TCR-TCR, TCR-HLA and TCR-CMV co-occurrence, with a repertoire-size bias correction applied to the TCR pairs. To estimate false discovery rates, a later analysis permuted the HLA or CMV assignments 20 times. In a later analysis, co-occurring TCRs were grouped using DBSCAN, with TCRdist sequence similarity added in when clustering inside HLA-allele-positive subsets. Repertoires with fewer than 30,000 or more than 120,000 public chains were left out of co-occurrence clustering, as were four to six repertoires with anomalous nucleotide sharing. TCRdb's version of the immuneACCESS table is confined to in-frame rearrangements and falls short of the full clone set. An unresolved V gene accounts for under half of the shortfall where checked; the remainder is of unknown origin. V and J calls and clone size come straight from that table; D and trimming were deduced from the DNA. In all, the sample holds 120,000 or so clones, and more than 70% of those were seen once. The ten biggest clones cover under 1.2% of the sample.

The data are from a study of cytomegalovirus exposure and HLA in healthy donors listed by TCRdb under 2017. With regard to the full study: An earlier analysis of roughly 630 of the donors reported roughly 270 Gb of sequence data and 117 million unique TCR beta sequences from 150 million to 200 million T cells. An early release covering roughly 600 HLA-typed donors comprised approximately 300 gigabases of sequencing data and around 86 million unique TCR sequences. The genetic ancestry cluster associated with self-reported Caucasian donors included approximately 85% of the roughly 400 genotyped donors. The study was designed to test whether signatures of past pathogen exposure could be identified by cataloging public T cell receptors. The T cell repertoires of several hundred subjects were profiled by immunosequencing and related to cytomegalovirus serostatus. Besides the first cohort of 500 to 700 subjects, a separate validation cohort made up of 120 or so different subjects was used. To predict cytomegalovirus infection status, the study combined high-throughput TCR immunosequencing, statistical association of individual TCRs with disease status, and machine learning. To study patterns of TCR occurrence, a later analysis re-analyzed previously published TCR beta repertoires from 700 or so donors and added high-resolution HLA genotyping. Rather than using new phenotypic data, the later analysis identified candidate immune exposures from TCR beta sequences and from how often those sequences occurred across donors. An earlier analysis of 500 to 750 of the donors applied high-throughput TCR beta sequencing to assess whether each TCR beta V gene segment acted as functional or pseudogenic. Alongside the repertoire data, information on donor age, sex, ethnicity and CMV serostatus was compiled. In a later genetic analysis, genome-wide SNP genotypes for about three fifths of the roughly 670 donors were used, and that subset was treated as a discovery cohort. All discovery cohort repertoires had been generated on a single sequencing platform. Both class I and class II loci were covered by HLA typing, at four-digit resolution. The number of typed donors differed by locus: roughly 629-630 for A, B, C, DRB1 and DQB1; 522 for DQA1; around 610 for DPA1; and 400 to 480 for DPB1. Roughly 5 DR-DQ haplotypes were handled as single units for association and clustering because linkage in the cohort was strong. On average, roughly 200,000 unique TCR beta nucleotide sequences were sequenced per donor among 398 genotyped donors of the cohort, with 15% to 20% of those sequences being non-productive.

The cohort comprised fewer than 700 healthy bone marrow donors. Cohort members were all nominally healthy when sampled, although unrecorded immune exposures were likely present. CMV serostatus was recorded as positive for 250 to 300 and negative for about half of the 666 cohort members, whereas no CMV serostatus was recorded for the donor in question. A peripheral blood sample was collected from each donor, and TCR beta sequencing was performed on peripheral blood mononuclear cells. The Qiagen DNeasy Blood Extraction Kit was used to extract genomic DNA from the blood cell samples. The full study reports these points: V-gene and J-gene trimming of TCR beta chains was associated with a missense DCLRE1C variant in a later genetic analysis, and the association was replicated in an independent cohort. This cohort had only TCR beta chains sequenced, and the lack of alpha or paired-chain data limited which features could be detected. Specific HLA alleles were associated with over 15,000 TCR beta sequences at a false discovery rate of 0.05 in a later analysis. Most TCR sequences were seen in very few donors, while some public TCRs were found in many individuals. Sequencing depth was assumed to be roughly uniform across donors in the presence/absence analyses, though that assumption may not hold. Some IMGT-functional V segments, including TRBV6-2 and TRBV6-3, could not be told apart with the 87-base-pair reads, so those segments were excluded. According to a later analysis, parvovirus B19, influenza, CMV and Epstein-Barr virus appeared linked to several top co-occurrence clusters. In a later analysis, HLA-associated TCR beta chains were found to be more clonally expanded and to have lower generation probabilities than equally common non-associated chains. The classifier was reported to diagnose cytomegalovirus status with high specificity and sensitivity in both the original cohort and the validation cohort. Linkage disequilibrium might explain the correlated functional status among segregating V segments, but an unknown experimental factor could not be ruled out. A further reported finding was that TCR beta sequences accurately predicted the HLA-A and HLA-B alleles for most subjects in the first cohort. Immune exposure information for the cohort was limited to CMV serostatus. In a later analysis, most CMV-associated TCR beta chains were found to appear HLA-restricted, with HLA associations seemingly driven largely by CMV exposure. Broadly in line with IMGT annotations, most TCR beta V segments showed up in productive rearrangements about 87% or about 30% of the time in an earlier analysis of several hundred of the donors. Because HLA typing was unavailable for some donors at each locus, only the typed subset was used in association tests. In a later genetic analysis, fewer N-insertions in productive TCRs were reported among donors in an Asian-associated ancestry cluster than the approximately 630-donor mean. It was suggested by the authors that the approach could potentially be generalized to other disease states and immunological phenotypes. The study gave a list of 150 to 200 TCR beta chains associated with cytomegalovirus. Strong co-occurrence of HLA alleles, especially DR and DQ, made assigning TCR associations to individual alleles difficult. Because counts were too low, roughly 16 rarely observed V segments, including chromosome 9 orphons, were excluded from the earlier analysis of about 500 of the donors. A group of highly shared sequence variants was considered likely to be a technical artifact of the sequencing pipeline. Three of the identified cytomegalovirus-associated TCR beta chains were confirmed in vitro to be specific for cytomegalovirus antigens. A later analysis found that TCR association rates varied across HLA loci, with DRB1 alleles showing the most associated TCRs and HLA-C alleles the fewest.

The CDR3 spans 16 residues, from the cysteine through the phenylalanine. Of the read, only the CDR3 DNA is kept; its 48 bases are in frame from base 1. V and J are trimmed by 4 bases and 4 bases, and the gene matches miss 14 bases of the junction. The CDR1 and CDR2 encoded by the germline V gene (reference sequence) are SGHKS and YYEKEE. The clonotype comes from a human donor in good health. Material for sequencing was PBMCs. Recombination joined TRBV5-5 with TRBJ2-7, with 7 middle bases fitting TRBD1. CDR3 reads: CASSHNTGQVIYEQYF. Here is the DNA: TGTGCCAGCAGCCACAACACCGGACAGGTTATTTACGAGCAGTACTTC.